The clone carrying this T cell receptor (beta chain) has only one observation. The CDR3 contains 14 residues. V was pared by 0 bases and J by 3 bases, with 12 bases between. Germline assignment: CDR1 SQVTM and CDR2 ANQGSEA. The source of the sample is a study of CD8 T cell repertoires and HIV-1 epitope variants. TCRdb's copy holds only in-frame clones and misses some; the assay was immunoSEQ multiplex PCR. This table has 95,000 or so clones, more than 65% appearing once. The source of this sequence is a male donor with HIV. Sequencing input: uncultured baseline CD8+ T cells from peripheral blood mononuclear cells (PBMCs). The chain is built from TRBV29-1 and TRBJ2-7; no clear D gene. CDR3 loop: CSVEEWSSSYEQYF. The CDR3 coding sequence is TGCAGCGTTGAAGAGTGGAGCTCGAGCTACGAGCAGTACTTC.